A single sample is the source of the 19 T cell receptor beta chains below, sequenced in a study of OX40 agonist ivuxolimab in advanced cancers. Sequencing was performed with immunoSEQ multiplex PCR; in TCRdb, only in-frame clones are kept and a portion is missing. The sample includes tens of thousands of clones, about 93% of them seen just once. The sample was CD4+ or CD8+ T cells sorted from blood, taken in a trial of the OX40 agonist ivuxolimab. The receptors come from an adult with an advanced solid tumor such as melanoma, head and neck, liver or kidney cancer.

The chain uses TRBV6-5 and TRBJ1-1; D gene ambiguous. Trimming removed 8 bases from V and 3 bases from J, with 13 bases in between. Per the germline V gene, CDR1 is MNHEY and CDR2 is SVGAGI. CDR3 length equals 13 residues. The CDR3 here is CASASGPDTEAFF. CDR3 nucleotides: TGTGCCAGCGCTTCCGGGCCGGACACTGAAGCTTTCTTT.

The rearrangement joins TRBV7-6 to TRBJ1-4; possibly TRBD1 for D (5 bases). V was clipped by 3 bases and J by 4 bases, with 15 bases between them. This CDR3 region has 16 residues. Per the germline V gene, CDR1 is SGHVS and CDR2 is FNYEAQ. This chain's CDR3 is CASSFLSRAGNEKLFF. The CDR3 DNA is TGTGCCAGCAGCTTCTTGTCCAGGGCGGGTAATGAAAAACTGTTTTTT. The full variable domain, in which reference TRBV7-6 and TRBJ1-4 provide the parts outside the CDR3, is GAGVSQSPRYKVTKRGQDVALRCDPISGHVSLYWYRQALGQGPEFLTYFNYEAQQDKSGLPNDRFSAERPEGSISTLTIQRTEQRDSAMYRCASSFLSRAGNEKLFFGSGTQLSVL.

The chain has TRBV9 and TRBJ2-1, with TRBD2 as a possible D gene (5 bases). The CDR3 is 18 amino acids. V was clipped by 3 bases and J by 0 bases, with 19 bases between them. CDR1 is SGDLS, CDR2 YYNGEE, per germline. The CDR3 here is CASSAQRGLTSSYNEQFF. As DNA, the CDR3 is TGTGCCAGCAGCGCTCAGCGCGGACTGACCAGCTCCTACAATGAGCAGTTCTTC.

This sequence joins TRBV5-1 and TRBJ1-5, with 9 nucleotides matching TRBD1. CDR3 length equals 16 residues. Germline CDR1 is SGHRS and CDR2 is YFSETQ. J lost 2 bases, V lost 4 bases, and 7 bases had no gene match. The CDR3 reads CASSPGDRVRNQPQHF. The CDR3, as DNA: TGCGCCAGCAGCCCCGGGGACAGGGTGCGCAATCAGCCCCAGCATTTT.

Here the CDR3 reads CATQSPSRFHVDTQYF. The CDR3 region has the DNA TGTGCCACCCAGTCCCCGTCTAGGTTTCATGTAGATACGCAGTATTTT. The gene calls are TRBV28 and TRBJ2-3; no clear D. From germline, CDR1 is MDHEN and CDR2 SYDVKM. The CDR3 consists of 16 residues. The V and J ends lost 10 bases and 5 bases respectively, with 25 bases between them.

The V and J genes are TRBV21-1 and TRBJ1-1. TRBV21-1 is marked as a pseudogene. The CDR3 contains 19 residues. The CDR3 coding sequence is TGTGCCAGCACCCCACCCGGGGCGGGAGATCCTTACATGAACACTGAAGCTTTCTTT. This gives the protein CASTPPGAGDPYMNTEAFF.

The chain couples TRBV28 to TRBJ2-5; 8 bases are a match to TRBD2. The germline gives CDR1 MDHEN, CDR2 SYDVKM. The CDR3 runs 16 residues. V was pared by 3 bases and J by 1 base, with 7 bases of the junction left unmatched. The DNA for the CDR3 is TGTGCCAGCAGTTTGGTGTCTAGCGGGCCCCAAGAGACCCAGTACTTC. It yields the protein CASSLVSSGPQETQYF.

The V call is TRBV7-2, the J call TRBJ1-2; D is possibly TRBD1 (5 bases). CDR1 and CDR2 (germline): SGHTA, FQGNSA. The germline V and J ends were trimmed by 2 bases and 0 bases, with 16 bases remaining between them. The CDR3 runs to 17 residues. CDR3 bases: TGTGCCAGCAGCTTATCGATGGGACGGGGGGCTAACTATGGCTACACCTTC. It specifies CASSLSMGRGANYGYTF.

The chain recombines TRBV5-6 with TRBJ1-1; no reliable D call. The CDR3 has 12 residues. The V and J ends lost 4 bases and 5 bases respectively, with 9 bases between them. Per germline, CDR1 SGHDT and CDR2 YYEEEE. In nucleotides, the CDR3 is TGTGCCAGCAGCCAGGACGGTACTGAAGCTTTCTTT. Amino acids: CASSQDGTEAFF.

This rearrangement joins TRBV4-1 to TRBJ1-2; 7 bases map to TRBD1. Germline V gene sequence: CDR1 MGHRA, CDR2 YSYEKL. The CDR3 is made up of 16 amino acids. Trimming cost V 1 base and J 5 bases; bases outside gene matches: 10. CDR3 DNA sequence: TGCGCCAGCAGCCAAGCGGAGACAGGGCGGAATTATGGCTACACCTTC. Protein product: CASSQAETGRNYGYTF.

The rearrangement links TRBV2 to TRBJ2-5; TRBD1 aligns across 8 bases. The CDR3 contains 16 residues. J lost 5 bases, V lost 1 base, and 9 bases had no gene match. Germline V gene lookup returns CDR1 SNHLY and CDR2 FYNNEI. This CDR3 reads CASSEGRAGGRETQYF. CDR3 nucleotides: TGTGCCAGCAGTGAAGGAAGGGCAGGGGGCAGGGAGACCCAGTACTTC.

The V call is TRBV6-6, the J call TRBJ2-7, with TRBD1 identical over 10 bases. This CDR3 has 15 residues. V lost 7 bases, J lost 5 bases, and 11 bases stayed unmatched. Germline CDR1 and CDR2: MNHNY and SVGAGI (reference sequence). The CDR3 loop is CASTPRRDRGDEQYF. In nucleotides, the CDR3 is TGTGCCAGCACCCCCCGCCGGGACAGGGGTGACGAGCAGTACTTC.

The V and J genes are TRBV27 and TRBJ2-7; 8 bases are shared with TRBD2. Germline V gene lookup returns CDR1 MNHEY and CDR2 SMNVEV (reference sequence). J gave up 2 bases and V 3 bases, and 3 bases lay outside the gene matches. The CDR3 runs 14 residues. In DNA, the CDR3 is TGTGCCAGCAGTTTGAGGGGACTAGCCTACGAGCAGTACTTC. Encoded protein: CASSLRGLAYEQYF.

The gene calls are TRBV2 and TRBJ1-2; perhaps TRBD1 as D (5 bases). Germline-derived CDR1 and CDR2 are SNHLY and FYNNEI. The CDR3 loop spans 14 amino acids. V was pared by 9 bases and J by 7 bases, with 21 bases between. The CDR3 protein is CARGPNGGKGGYTF. CDR3 DNA: TGTGCCAGAGGCCCCAACGGGGGTAAAGGTGGCTACACCTTC.

The J gene is TRBJ1-5, the V gene TRBV10-3; the D is unclear. Looked up from germline, CDR1 is ENHRY and CDR2 is SYGVKD. The CDR3 spans 16 residues. V lost 5 bases to trimming and J lost 2 bases, with 16 bases between them. CDR3 in DNA: TGTGCCATCAGTCAAACCGGTGGTATGGGCAATCAGCCCCAGCATTTT. It translates to CAISQTGGMGNQPQHF.

The V gene is TRBV28, the J gene TRBJ2-3; 10 bases are shared with TRBD1. The CDR3 spans 18 residues. Looked up from germline, CDR1 is MDHEN and CDR2 is SYDVKM. J lost 3 bases, V lost 5 bases, and 14 bases had no gene match. CDR3 protein: CASSRGGVRDRGTDTQYF. The CDR3 coding sequence is TGTGCCAGCAGTCGCGGAGGGGTGCGGGACAGGGGAACAGATACGCAGTATTTT.

V is TRBV4-3 and J is TRBJ2-5; D is unresolved. Per germline, CDR1 LGHNA and CDR2 YSLEER. The CDR3 is 17 residues long. The V gene lost 1 base and the J gene lost 5 bases, with 20 bases spanning the gap. Here the CDR3 reads CASSQALGGGSEETQYF. CDR3 nucleotide sequence: TGCGCCAGCAGCCAAGCCCTGGGCGGCGGATCCGAGGAGACCCAGTACTTC.

This chain connects TRBV27 to TRBJ2-2, with TRBD2 matching over 7 bases. CDR1 MNHEY and CDR2 SMNVEV come from the germline V gene (reference sequence). The CDR3 loop spans 17 amino acids. Unmatched junction bases numbered 10, after V lost 1 base and J lost 5 bases. CDR3 sequence (DNA): TGTGCCAGCAGTTTATTGTGGTTAGCGGGCTATACCGGGGAGCTGTTTTTT. This encodes CASSLLWLAGYTGELFF.

The V and J genes are TRBV9 and TRBJ1-4; maybe TRBD1 (5 bases). The CDR3 runs 14 residues. The germline gives CDR1 SGDLS, CDR2 YYNGEE. V shed 0 bases and J shed 7 bases, with 10 bases lying between them. The CDR3 DNA sequence: TGTGCCAGCAGCGTAGCCGGGGCCCGTGAAAAACTGTTTTTT. Protein product: CASSVAGAREKLFF. Using reference TRBV9 and TRBJ1-4 for the parts outside the CDR3, the full variable domain is DSGVTQTPKHLITATGQRVTLRCSPRSGDLSVYWYQQSLDQGLQFLIQYYNGEERAKGNILERFSAQQFPDLHSELNLSSLELGDSALYFCASSVAGAREKLFFGSGTQLSVL.